This T cell receptor beta chain stems from a study of T-cell reconstitution after alpha-beta-depleted transplantation in children. This CDR3 spans 15 amino acids. V lost 1 base, J lost 2 bases, and 12 bases lay in between. Germline-derived CDR1 and CDR2 are MNHEY and SMNVEV (reference sequence). Using unique molecular identifiers, the investigators prepared the TCRbeta library. TCRdb re-derived calls from the PCR reads in MiXCR, one entry per CDR3 protein. The sample has about 830,000 distinct CDR3 sequences; roughly 15% are singletons. A word on this clonotype: Its antigen is not identified.

Study-wide findings and caveats: For some patients, TCRbeta diversity was high at day 60 because of recipient T cells and thymic progenitors that survived. After one year, T-cell counts and TCRbeta diversity mostly came from new T cells. Reportedly, alpha-beta T cells present about two months post-transplant originated from several hundred expanded clones of graft origin.

The sequence was collected from a male patient between 10 and 17 years old who had a stem cell transplant for acute lymphoblastic leukemia, so the T cells may come from the graft donor. Source: PBMCs, mostly from graft donor cells, taken 360 days after TCRalphabeta/CD19-depleted stem cell transplant. The rearrangement joins TRBV27 to TRBJ2-7; D remains unclear. This chain's CDR3 is CASSLFAGRTYEQYF. The CDR3 DNA is TGTGCCAGCAGTTTATTCGCCGGGCGTACCTACGAGCAGTACTTC.